This TCR beta chain was recorded in a study of Graves' ophthalmopathy and Graves' hyperthyroidism. RNA transcripts provided the template for amplifying TCR beta CDR3 regions. An initial RT-PCR round employing HTBI primers preceded a second-round multiplex PCR. TCRdb recomputed calls from the multiplex PCR reads with MiXCR, one row per CDR3 protein. The sample consists of more than 550,000 distinct CDR3 sequences, about 38% of them appearing once. Study-wide points: Blood also held most thyroid clonotypes expanded above 0.001 frequency.

Comments on this clonotype: Its matching antigen is unknown.

This CDR3 spans 14 amino acids. Losses at the gene ends were 3 bases for V and 6 bases for J; bases not matched to a gene: 6. Per germline, CDR1 SQVTM and CDR2 ANQGSEA. The TCR comes from an adult man with Graves' ophthalmopathy. The sample taken for sequencing was peripheral blood. This chain links TRBV29-1 with TRBJ2-7, with 12 bases lining up with TRBD2. CDR3 sequence reads: CSVELAGGPSEQYF. CDR3 sequence (DNA): TGCAGCGTTGAGCTAGCGGGAGGGCCTAGCGAGCAGTACTTC.